This T cell receptor beta chain appears in the sequencing data of a study of T cells in Graves' hyperthyroidism and ophthalmopathy. Study-level points and caveats: A model using 13 V-J features told ophthalmopathy apart from stable hyperthyroidism.

In germline, CDR1 is MNHEY, CDR2 SVGEGT. The ends were cut back, 2 bases at V and 0 bases at J, with 11 bases in the middle. CDR3 length: 15 amino acids. RNA transcripts were the template for amplifying TCR beta CDR3 regions. A set of HTBI primers served as the primers for a first-round RT-PCR of the TCR CDR3. TCRdb re-called the multiplex PCR reads with MiXCR, one entry per CDR3 protein. The table includes some 620,000 distinct CDR3 sequences, around 15% detected once. This clonotype was counted at least ten times. The antigen remains undetermined. The rearrangement uses TRBV6-2 or TRBV6-3 and TRBJ2-7; D ambiguous. Source material: blood. The TCR originated in a woman aged 25 to 45 with Graves' hyperthyroidism. This chain's CDR3 is CASSYGRNFSYEQYF. The CDR3 DNA reads TGTGCCAGCAGTTACGGACGGAATTTCTCCTACGAGCAGTACTTC.